This TCR beta chain was retrieved from a study of blood T cell repertoires in COVID-19. On the study more broadly: There were acute and convalescent COVID-19 samples, and they came from the United States, Italy and Spain. The cDNA or gDNA used as material had been derived from T cells, B-cell-depleted T cells, or PBMCs.

Per the study methods: For nucleated cells, counts were estimated from reference gene primer amplification. The method was immunoSEQ multiplex PCR; TCRdb's version includes in-frame clones alone and lacks a portion of them. That table supplies the V and J calls and clone size; D and trimming were determined from the DNA. The sample carries some 76,000 clones, 90% recorded once. CDR1 is LNHDA, CDR2 SQIVND, per germline (reference sequence). Trimming pared 6 bases from V and 0 bases from J, leaving 14 bases between. The CDR3 is 16 amino acids. This clonotype originated in a woman under 30 with acute or convalescent COVID-19. The chain couples TRBV19 to TRBJ2-2; tentative D call: TRBD2 (5 bases). The sample comprised peripheral blood. The CDR3 loop reads CASRQTDWANTGELFF. CDR3 in DNA: TGTGCCAGTAGACAGACGGACTGGGCGAACACCGGGGAGCTGTTTTTT.